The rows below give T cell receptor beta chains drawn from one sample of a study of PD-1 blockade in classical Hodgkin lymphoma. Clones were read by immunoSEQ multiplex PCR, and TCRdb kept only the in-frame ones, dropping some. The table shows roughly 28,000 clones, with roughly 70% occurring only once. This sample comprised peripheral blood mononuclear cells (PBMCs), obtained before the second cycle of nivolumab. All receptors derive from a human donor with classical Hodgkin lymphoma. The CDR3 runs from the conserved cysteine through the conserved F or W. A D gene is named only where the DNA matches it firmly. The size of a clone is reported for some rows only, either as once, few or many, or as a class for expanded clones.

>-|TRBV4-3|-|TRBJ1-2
TGCGCCAGCAGCCAAGATTGGCGGAGGGAGGGTAGAGGCTACACCTTC
CASSQDWRREGRGYTF
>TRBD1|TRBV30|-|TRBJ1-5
TGTGCCTGGAGCGCCGGGACAGATCAGCCCCAGCATTTT
CAWSAGTDQPQHF
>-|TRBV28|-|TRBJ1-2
TGTGCCAGCAGTTTGGTTAACTATGGCTACACCTTC
CASSLVNYGYTF
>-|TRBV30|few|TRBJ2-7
TGTGCCTGGAGTGTAGGGGCCGAGCAGTACTTC
CAWSVGAEQYF
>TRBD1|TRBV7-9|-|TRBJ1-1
TGTGCCAGCAGCTTTGGGACAGCTAACACTGAAGCTTTCTTT
CASSFGTANTEAFF
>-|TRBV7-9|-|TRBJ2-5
TGTGCCAGCAGCTTACAGGGTTTCGAGACCCAGTACTTC
CASSLQGFETQYF
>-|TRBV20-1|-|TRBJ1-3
TGCAGTGCTAGTAAACGGGACACCATATATTTT
CSASKRDTIYF
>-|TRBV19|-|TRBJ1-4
TGTGCCAGTACAACCCGCGACAATTGGGCAAGTGAAAAACTGTTTTTT
CASTTRDNWASEKLFF
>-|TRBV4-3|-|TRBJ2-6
TGCGCCAGCAGCCGAGATCGTGGTAGTCTGTCGGCCAACGTCCTGACTTTC
CASSRDRGSLSANVLTF
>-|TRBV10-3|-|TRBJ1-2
TGTGCCATCAGCGCCGTCGAGGGCGTGGGTTACACCTTC
CAISAVEGVGYTF
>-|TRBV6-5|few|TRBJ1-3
TGTGCCAGCAGTCCGCCCCCCGTCGTAGGAAACACCATATATTTT
CASSPPPVVGNTIYF
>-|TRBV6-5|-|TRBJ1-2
TGTGCCAGCATAGGGTCAGGTGGCTACACCTTC
CASIGSGGYTF
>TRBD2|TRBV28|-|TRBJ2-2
TGTGCCAGCAGTTTAGCGGGGGGACCACACCGGGAGCTGTTTTTT
CASSLAGGPHRELFF
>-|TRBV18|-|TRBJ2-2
TGTGCCAGCTCCCCCTACCCCCCCGTGTTTACCACGAACACCGGGGAGCTGTTTTTT
CASSPYPPVFTTNTGELFF
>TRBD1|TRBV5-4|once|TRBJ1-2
TGTGCCAGCAGCCCGGGGACAGGGGGCGATGGCTACACCTTC
CASSPGTGGDGYTF
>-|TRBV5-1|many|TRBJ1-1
TGCGCCAGCAGCTTGAACGGGGACACTGAAGCTTTCTTT
CASSLNGDTEAFF